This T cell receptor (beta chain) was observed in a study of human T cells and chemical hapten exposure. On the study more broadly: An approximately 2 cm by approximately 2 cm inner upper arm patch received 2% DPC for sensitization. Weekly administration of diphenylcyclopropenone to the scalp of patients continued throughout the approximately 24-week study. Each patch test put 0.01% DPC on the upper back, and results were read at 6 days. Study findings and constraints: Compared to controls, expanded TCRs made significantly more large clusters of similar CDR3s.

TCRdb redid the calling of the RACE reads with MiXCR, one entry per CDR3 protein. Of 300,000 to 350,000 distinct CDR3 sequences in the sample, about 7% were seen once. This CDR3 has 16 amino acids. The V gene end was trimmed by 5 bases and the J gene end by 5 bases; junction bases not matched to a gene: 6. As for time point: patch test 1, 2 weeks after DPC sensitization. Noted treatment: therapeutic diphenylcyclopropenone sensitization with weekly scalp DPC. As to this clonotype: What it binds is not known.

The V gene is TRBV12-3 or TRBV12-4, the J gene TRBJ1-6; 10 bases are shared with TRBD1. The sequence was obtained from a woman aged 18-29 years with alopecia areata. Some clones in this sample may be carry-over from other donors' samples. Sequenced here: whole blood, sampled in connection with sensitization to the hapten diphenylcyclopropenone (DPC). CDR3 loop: CASSQYGTGDNSPLHF. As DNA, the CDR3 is TGTGCCAGCAGTCAATACGGGACAGGGGATAATTCACCCCTCCACTTT.